The 6 T cell receptor beta chains below come from one sample, sequenced in a study of T-cell memory formation after mild COVID-19. Using its own MiXCR run on the 5' RACE reads, TCRdb lists one record per CDR3 protein. The table has roughly 510,000 distinct CDR3 sequences, roughly a sixth seen once. Sequenced material: PBMCs or a T cell subset sorted from them (not recorded which). These receptors all stem from an adult woman who had mild COVID-19 (a few samples of this study predate the infection). Cell type and time point are not known.

This clonotype has a count of ten or more. The V call is TRBV7-8, the J call TRBJ2-4, with D perhaps matching TRBD2 (5 bases). The CDR3 covers 14 residues. The germline V and J ends were trimmed by 1 base and 6 bases, with 10 bases remaining between them. Germline V gives CDR1 SGHVS, CDR2 FQNEAQ. CDR3 DNA: TGTGCCAGCAGCTTAGGGCGACGGGGAAACATTCAGTACTTC. This encodes CASSLGRRGNIQYF.

The gene calls are TRBV5-1 and TRBJ1-2; D not certain. CDR1 is SGHRS, CDR2 YFSETQ, per germline. The CDR3 consists of 12 residues. With 4 bases removed from V and 6 bases from J, the gap between germline ends came to 10 bases. The CDR3 DNA follows: TGCGCCAGCAGCCCCGCGGGGAATGGCTACACCTTC. Residues: CASSPAGNGYTF.

This clonotype was counted only a few times. V and J are TRBV3-1 and TRBJ1-2; unclear D gene. The CDR3 consists of 17 residues. Trimming took 7 bases from V and 1 from J, leaving 22 bases between them. CDR1 LGHDT and CDR2 YNNKEL come from the germline V gene (reference sequence). The CDR3 loop is CASMGDDSRVINYGYTF. The CDR3 coding sequence is TGTGCCAGCATGGGCGACGATAGTAGGGTGATTAACTATGGCTACACCTTC. The full variable domain, with the rest looked up from reference TRBV3-1 and TRBJ1-2, is DTAVSQTPKYLVTQMGNDKSIKCEQNLGHDTMYWYKQDSKKFLKIMFSYNNKELIINETVPNRFSPKSPDKAHLNLHINSLELGDSAVYFCASMGDDSRVINYGYTFGSGTRLTVV.

This clonotype has ten or more counts. This rearrangement joins TRBV27 to TRBJ2-3, with TRBD2 as a possible D gene (7 bases). Germline V gene data show CDR1 as MNHEY and CDR2 as SMNVEV (reference sequence). Trimming stripped 4 bases from V and 11 bases from J, with 10 bases between. This CDR3 contains 11 residues. CDR3 bases: TGTGCCAGCAGTTGGCGGGGGCGGCAGTATTTT. It specifies CASSWRGRQYF.

The sample holds a few counts of this clonotype. The gene calls are TRBV27 and TRBJ2-5, with D perhaps matching TRBD2 (6 bases). Germline values: CDR1 MNHEY, CDR2 SMNVEV (reference sequence). The CDR3 extends over 13 amino acids. V lost 6 bases, J lost 4 bases, and 12 bases lay in between. CDR3: CASSQRRGETQYF. The CDR3 region has the DNA TGTGCCAGCAGCCAGAGGAGGGGAGAGACCCAGTACTTC.

The rearrangement uses TRBV12-3 or TRBV12-4 and TRBJ2-3, with 8 positions matching TRBD2. Unmatched junction bases numbered 7, after V lost 6 bases and J lost 5 bases. There are 14 residues in the CDR3. The CDR3 nucleotides read TGTGCCAGCAGGAGGGCGGGAGGAGAAGATACGCAGTATTTT. It translates to CASRRAGGEDTQYF.